The clone carrying this T cell receptor (beta chain) was seen a handful of times. Antigen specificity is unknown. V lost 2 bases to trimming and J lost 2 bases, with 10 bases between them. This CDR3 is built from 14 residues. CDR1 and CDR2 from the germline V gene are SGHTA and FQGNSA. The sample belongs to a study of T cells in Graves' hyperthyroidism and ophthalmopathy. Points from the study as a whole: The authors' 13 V-J model separated ophthalmopathy from stable hyperthyroidism.

There were TCR beta CDR3 regions amplified from RNA transcripts. First-round RT-PCR with HTBI primers amplified the TCR CDR3 region. MiXCR, applied by TCRdb to the multiplex PCR reads, yields one record per CDR3 protein. The repertoire has about 610,000 distinct CDR3 sequences, around 45% of them found once; the top ten carry more than 7.5%. Patients aged 18 to 65 had newly diagnosed hyperthyroidism lasting under 2 months. Uncontrolled infection, other autoimmune disease, pregnancy or lactation disqualified patients from enrolment. Used for diagnoses were clinical symptoms, serum thyroxine and TRAb, thyroid ultrasound and orbital computed tomography.

The V gene is TRBV7-2, the J gene TRBJ2-7; D is unresolved. Sequenced material: peripheral blood or thyroid tissue (not recorded which). The origin of this receptor is a young woman with Graves' hyperthyroidism. CDR3 sequence reads: CASSLLGATYEQYF. The CDR3 DNA reads TGTGCCAGCAGCTTACTGGGCGCAACCTACGAGCAGTACTTC.